Reported below is one T cell receptor (beta chain). 60 Vbeta and 13 Jbeta primers were used in PCR. Method: immunoSEQ multiplex PCR; TCRdb's copy keeps in-frame clones and lacks some. The sample gives about 95,000 clones, about two thirds of which show up once; roughly 16% is in the top ten. This sample stems from a study of cytomegalovirus exposure and HLA in healthy donors. CDR1 is SGHDT, CDR2 YYEEEE, per germline. CDR3 length: 12 amino acids. V lost 0 bases to trimming and J lost 10 bases, with 10 bases between them. The sample was PBMCs. The chain combines TRBV5-6 with TRBJ1-1; D is unresolved. The origin of this receptor is a woman aged 45-65 years in good health and CMV-seropositive. The CDR3: CASSLGVRGAFF. For the CDR3, the DNA is TGTGCCAGCAGCTTGGGAGTCCGAGGAGCTTTCTTT.